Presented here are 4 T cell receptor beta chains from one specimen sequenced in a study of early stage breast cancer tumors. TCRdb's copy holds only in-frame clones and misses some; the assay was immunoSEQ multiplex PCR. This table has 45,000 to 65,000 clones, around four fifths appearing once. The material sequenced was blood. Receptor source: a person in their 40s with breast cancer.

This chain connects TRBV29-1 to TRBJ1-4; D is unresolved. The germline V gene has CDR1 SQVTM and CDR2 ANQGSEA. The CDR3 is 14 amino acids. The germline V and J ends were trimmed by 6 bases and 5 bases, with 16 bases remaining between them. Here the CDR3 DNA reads TGCAGCGTCCGTTGGGAATCCCTGAATGAAAAACTGTTTTTT. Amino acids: CSVRWESLNEKLFF. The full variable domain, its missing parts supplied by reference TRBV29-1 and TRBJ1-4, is SAVISQKPSRDICQRGTSLTIQCQVDSQVTMMFWYRQQPGQSLTLIATANQGSEATYESGFVIDKFPISRPNLTFSTLTVSNMSPEDSSIYLCSVRWESLNEKLFFGSGTQLSVL.

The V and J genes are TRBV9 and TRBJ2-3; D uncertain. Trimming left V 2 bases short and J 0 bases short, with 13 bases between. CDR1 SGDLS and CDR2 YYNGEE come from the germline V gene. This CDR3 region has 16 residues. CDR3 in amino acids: CASSVKANPSTDTQYF. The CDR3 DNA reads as TGTGCCAGCAGCGTTAAGGCCAACCCTAGCACAGATACGCAGTATTTT.

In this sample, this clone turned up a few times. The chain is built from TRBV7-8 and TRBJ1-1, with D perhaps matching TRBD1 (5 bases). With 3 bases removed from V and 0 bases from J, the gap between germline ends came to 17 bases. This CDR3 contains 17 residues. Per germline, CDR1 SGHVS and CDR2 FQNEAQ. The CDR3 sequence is CASSLRARQRMNTEAFF. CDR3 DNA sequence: TGTGCCAGCAGCTTGAGGGCTAGACAGCGGATGAACACTGAAGCTTTCTTT.

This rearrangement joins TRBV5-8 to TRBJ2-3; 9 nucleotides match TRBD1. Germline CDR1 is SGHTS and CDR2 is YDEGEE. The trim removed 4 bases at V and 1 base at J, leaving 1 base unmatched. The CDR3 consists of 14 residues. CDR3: CASSRTGGTDTQYF. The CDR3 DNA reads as TGTGCCAGCAGCCGGACAGGGGGCACAGATACGCAGTATTTT.